A single sample gave rise to the 27 T cell receptor beta chains below, sequenced in a study of shared clonotypes between healthy human individuals. The data were produced by immunoSEQ multiplex PCR, yet TCRdb's version contains in-frame clones alone and is incomplete. This table has millions of clones, approximately 93% appearing once. Sequenced input: naive CD4+ T cells from PBMCs. As for subset: CD45RA+ positively selected. These receptors were collected from a man between 18 and 29 years old in good health. Some clones in this sample may be carry-over from other donors' samples.

The genes are TRBV29-1 and TRBJ2-1; tentatively, D is TRBD1 (6 bases). The germline V and J ends were trimmed by 4 bases and 1 base, with 20 bases remaining between them. CDR1 is SQVTM, CDR2 ANQGSEA, per germline. This CDR3 region has 17 residues. The chain's CDR3 is CSVGGPSGGRSYNEQFF. The CDR3 bases are TGCAGCGTTGGGGGGCCCAGCGGCGGTAGATCCTACAATGAGCAGTTCTTC.

V gene TRBV7-9 combines with J gene TRBJ2-2; no definite D call. The V end lost 2 bases, the J end lost 6 bases, and 13 bases lay between the germline ends. The CDR3 totals 15 residues. Germline CDR1 is SEHNR and CDR2 is FQNEAQ (reference sequence). CDR3 nucleotides: TGTGCCAGCAGCTTATTACGCGAGGTCCCCGGGGAGCTGTTTTTT. It encodes CASSLLREVPGELFF.

The rearrangement uses TRBV10-1 and TRBJ1-2, with D tentatively TRBD1 (6 bases). Germline V gene sequence: CDR1 WNHNN, CDR2 SYGVQD (reference sequence). This CDR3 spans 13 amino acids. Trimming shortened V by 6 bases and J by 5 bases, and 13 bases separated the two germline ends. CDR3 residues: CASSPGQGYGYTF. CDR3 nucleotides: TGCGCCAGCAGCCCCGGGCAGGGGTATGGCTACACCTTC.

This rearrangement joins TRBV5-4 to TRBJ2-3; 8 bases are shared with TRBD1. V lost 4 bases, J lost 3 bases, and 10 bases stayed unmatched. Germline V CDR1 and CDR2: SGHNT, YYREEE (reference sequence). The CDR3 length is 16 residues. The CDR3 DNA is TGTGCCAGCAGCGAACAGCAGGGGGCGCTTACAGATACGCAGTATTTT. Residues: CASSEQQGALTDTQYF.

This clone came up once. This chain uses TRBV29-1 with TRBJ2-5; the D call may be TRBD1 or TRBD2 (6 bases each). The CDR3 spans 13 residues. Germline CDR1 is SQVTM and CDR2 is ANQGSEA. Trimming took off 5 bases at V and 1 base at J, with 11 bases between the two ends. The CDR3 here is CSVLRDIQETQYF. CDR3 bases: TGCAGCGTTCTGCGGGACATCCAAGAGACCCAGTACTTC.

This clone was detected once. Other DNA variants within this sample encode the same CDR3. J is TRBJ2-6 and V is TRBV5-1; 8 bases fit TRBD1. CDR3 length: 15 amino acids. Germline lookup yields CDR1 SGHRS and CDR2 YFSETQ. J lost 2 bases, V lost 4 bases, and 2 bases had no gene match. CDR3 protein: CASSQDRAGANVLTF. CDR3 coding DNA: TGCGCCAGCAGCCAGGACAGGGCTGGGGCCAACGTCCTGACTTTC.

The genes are TRBV5-4 and TRBJ1-3; D is unresolved. Germline V gives CDR1 SGHNT, CDR2 YYREEE (reference sequence). V lost 4 bases and J lost 2, with 16 bases in between. The CDR3 totals 16 residues. CDR3 region: CASSAFNRETGNTIYF. In DNA form, the CDR3 reads TGTGCCAGCAGCGCCTTTAACCGGGAGACTGGAAACACCATATATTTT.

This clone occurred once. The chain links TRBV28 to TRBJ2-7; D possibly corresponds to TRBD2 (6 bases). Looked up from germline, CDR1 is MDHEN and CDR2 is SYDVKM. This CDR3 spans 16 amino acids. Deletions cut 3 bases from V and 5 bases from J, with 20 bases between. The CDR3 protein is CASSLGLGEDPDEQYF. CDR3 bases: TGTGCCAGCAGTTTGGGCCTTGGGGAGGATCCCGACGAGCAGTACTTC.

As DNA, the CDR3 is TGTGCCAGCAGTGAGCCGGGACAGGAAGAGACCCAGTACTTC. Translated, it gives CASSEPGQEETQYF. V and J are TRBV28 and TRBJ2-5; 8 bases align to TRBD1. The germline gives CDR1 MDHEN, CDR2 SYDVKM. The trim removed 5 bases at V and 3 bases at J, leaving 5 bases unmatched. The CDR3 is made up of 14 amino acids.

The chain recombines TRBV10-3 with TRBJ2-2; D not resolved. The V end was cut by 4 bases, the J end by 8 bases, with 11 bases between. The CDR3 is 13 amino acids. Germline CDR1 and CDR2: ENHRY and SYGVKD. CDR3 nucleotides: TGTGCCATCAGTGTCACGAATCCGGGGGAGCTGTTTTTT. Encoded protein: CAISVTNPGELFF.

The CDR3 bases are TGTGCCAGTAGTAACAGGGGTACCACTGAAGCTTTCTTT. It translates to CASSNRGTTEAFF. This rearrangement joins TRBV19 to TRBJ1-1, with 7 bases identical to TRBD1. The ends lost 4 bases at V and 4 bases at J; junction bases unmatched: 3. In germline, CDR1 is LNHDA, CDR2 SQIVND (reference sequence). The CDR3 sequence is 13 residues long.

This clone was observed a handful of times. The V and J genes are TRBV5-4 and TRBJ1-1; tentative D call: TRBD1 (6 bases). The CDR3 has 14 residues. CDR1 is SGHNT and CDR2 is YYREEE in the germline V gene (reference sequence). Trimming shortened V by 2 bases and J by 1 base, and 9 bases separated the two germline ends. In DNA, the CDR3 is TGTGCCAGCAGCTTAAAGGACAGGAACACTGAAGCTTTCTTT. Translation: CASSLKDRNTEAFF. Filled out from reference TRBV5-4 and TRBJ1-1, the complete variable domain reads ETGVTQSPTHLIKTRGQQVTLRCSSQSGHNTVSWYQQALGQGPQFIFQYYREEENGRGNFPPRFSGLQFPNYSSELNVNALELDDSALYLCASSLKDRNTEAFFGQGTRLTVV.

V gene TRBV4-2 combines with J gene TRBJ1-5; the D gene is possibly TRBD1 (5 bases). Trimming took off 0 bases at V and 2 bases at J, with 11 bases between the two ends. The CDR3 has 16 amino acids. Germline CDR1 is LGHNA and CDR2 is YNFKEQ. CDR3 amino acids: CASSQEPGSGNQPQHF. In DNA form, the CDR3 reads TGTGCCAGCAGCCAAGAGCCAGGGTCAGGCAATCAGCCCCAGCATTTT.

About this clone itself: The same CDR3 can be traced to other DNA sequences in this sample. The gene calls are TRBV7-3 and TRBJ2-3; D might be TRBD2 (5 bases). V lost 2 bases to trimming and J lost 0 bases, with 6 bases between them. Germline CDR1 and CDR2: SGHTA and FQGTGA. The CDR3 sequence is 14 residues long. The CDR3: CASSLSGSTDTQYF. The CDR3 DNA sequence: TGTGCCAGCAGCTTATCGGGGAGCACAGATACGCAGTATTTT.

This chain connects TRBV5-4 to TRBJ2-1; D may match TRBD1 or TRBD2 (5 bases each). V was cut by 3 bases and J by 7 bases, with 23 bases left in between. Germline loops: CDR1 SGHNT, CDR2 YYREEE (reference sequence). The length of the CDR3 is 17 residues. The CDR3: CASSSGISGPMRNEQFF. In DNA, the CDR3 is TGTGCCAGCAGCTCAGGGATCAGCGGCCCAATGAGGAATGAGCAGTTCTTC.

With respect to this clone: This CDR3 is also generated by other DNA sequences in the sample. The chain joins TRBV18 to TRBJ1-2; D unclear. The V gene lost 3 bases and the J gene lost 4 bases, with 6 bases spanning the gap. The CDR3 has 12 amino acids. From germline, CDR1 is KGHSH and CDR2 LQKENI. In nucleotides, the CDR3 is TGTGCCAGCTCACCGACCGGCTATGGCTACACCTTC. It translates to CASSPTGYGYTF.

This chain links TRBV6-1 with TRBJ1-5, with TRBD1 identical over 8 bases. CDR3 length: 14 residues. Per germline, CDR1 MNHNS and CDR2 SASEGT. The V segment lost 10 bases and the J segment 6 bases; nucleotides outside the gene matches: 11. The CDR3 sequence is CATRQGAGGQPQHF. The CDR3 DNA sequence: TGTGCCACCCGGCAGGGGGCTGGGGGTCAGCCCCAGCATTTT.

The rearrangement links TRBV6-4 to TRBJ1-1; 7 nucleotides line up with TRBD1. The CDR3 is 14 amino acids. CDR1 MRHNA and CDR2 SNTAGT come from the germline V gene. The J segment lost 5 bases and the V segment lost 2 bases, leaving 5 bases of the junction unmatched. The chain's CDR3 is CASSDRGHGTEAFF. The CDR3 region has the DNA TGTGCCAGCAGTGACAGGGGGCATGGGACTGAAGCTTTCTTT.

This chain joins TRBV19 and TRBJ1-1, with D maybe TRBD1 (6 bases). CDR3 length: 16 residues. The germline V gene encodes CDR1 LNHDA and CDR2 SQIVND (reference sequence). Trimming shortened V by 1 base and J by 3 bases, and 15 bases separated the two germline ends. The CDR3 sequence is CASSIVGTGRHTEAFF. For the CDR3, the DNA is TGTGCCAGTAGTATAGTCGGCACAGGGAGGCACACTGAAGCTTTCTTT.

The chain is built from TRBV27 and TRBJ2-1; 11 positions match TRBD2. The V and J ends lost 4 bases and 4 bases, in that order; junction bases with no gene match: 9. Germline V CDR1 and CDR2: MNHEY, SMNVEV (reference sequence). The CDR3 totals 17 residues. DNA of the CDR3: TGTGCCAGCAGTTCCGCCCCCGGGACTAGCGGTTACAATGAGCAGTTCTTC. Protein product: CASSSAPGTSGYNEQFF.

Notes on this clone: At the DNA level, this CDR3 is encoded by other sequences in the same sample as well. The gene calls are TRBV6-1 and TRBJ2-7, with D perhaps matching TRBD1 (6 bases). CDR1 MNHNS and CDR2 SASEGT come from the germline V gene. V lost 8 bases, J lost 0 bases, and 8 bases lay in between. The CDR3 runs to 12 residues. In DNA form, the CDR3 reads TGTGCCAGCCGCAGGGGCTCCTACGAGCAGTACTTC. Its protein is CASRRGSYEQYF.

The gene calls are TRBV29-1 and TRBJ2-2; 8 nucleotides match TRBD1. Germline V gene sequence: CDR1 SQVTM, CDR2 ANQGSEA. V was clipped by 7 bases and J by 6 bases; unmatched bases: 7. This CDR3 is built from 13 residues. The CDR3 protein is CSAVQTGAGELFF. DNA for the CDR3: TGCAGCGCAGTACAGACAGGGGCCGGGGAGCTGTTTTTT.

V gene TRBV6-5 combines with J gene TRBJ2-1; perhaps TRBD1 as D (5 bases). The CDR3 is 14 amino acids. V was clipped by 0 bases and J by 8 bases, with 11 bases between them. Germline CDR1 reads MNHEY; CDR2 reads SVGAGI. CDR3 sequence (DNA): TGTGCCAGCAGTTACTCGGGAAGGGGCCATGAGCAGTTCTTC. Protein product: CASSYSGRGHEQFF.

For the CDR3, the DNA is TGTGCCAGCAGATCACAGGGGGGGAATAACATTCAGTACTTC. Translated: CASRSQGGNNIQYF. The chain links TRBV11-1 to TRBJ2-4, with TRBD1 as a possible D gene (8 bases). Germline lookup yields CDR1 SGHAT and CDR2 FQDESV (reference sequence). V was clipped by 6 bases and J by 7 bases, with 16 bases between them. This CDR3 spans 14 amino acids.

V is TRBV18 and J is TRBJ1-2; 7 bases match TRBD1. The CDR3 runs 16 residues. The germline V gene has CDR1 KGHSH and CDR2 LQKENI. V lost 1 base and J lost 6; bases outside the gene matches: 11. The chain's CDR3 is CASSPLGADRENGYTF. CDR3 DNA sequence: TGTGCCAGCTCACCACTAGGGGCTGACAGGGAGAATGGCTACACCTTC.

A single count supports this clone. The chain employs TRBV7-9 and TRBJ2-1; D is possibly TRBD1 or TRBD2 (5 bases each). Trimming cost V 0 bases and J 6 bases, with 18 bases left between them. Germline-derived CDR1 and CDR2 are SEHNR and FQNEAQ (reference sequence). CDR3 length equals 17 residues. Written as DNA, the CDR3 is TGTGCCAGCAGCTTAGCGCTAAACCCCGGGACCTCCAATGAGCAGTTCTTC. It translates to CASSLALNPGTSNEQFF. Supplemented by reference TRBV7-9 and TRBJ2-1, the full variable domain reads DTGVSQNPRHKITKRGQNVTFRCDPISEHNRLYWYRQTLGQGPEFLTYFQNEAQLEKSRLLSDRFSAERPKGSFSTLEIQRTEQGDSAMYLCASSLALNPGTSNEQFFGPGTRLTVL.

CDR3 in DNA: TGTGCCAGCAGCGGACAGGTACCTACTAACTATGGCTACACCTTC. Its translation: CASSGQVPTNYGYTF. The chain employs TRBV2 and TRBJ1-2; 7 bases match TRBD1. V was clipped by 6 bases and J by 0 bases; unmatched bases: 7. CDR1 is SNHLY, CDR2 FYNNEI, per germline. CDR3 size: 15 residues.